These 5 T cell receptor beta chains share one sample of origin, sequenced in a study of breast tumors, draining lymph nodes, adjacent tissues. The lymph nodes were axillary draining lymph nodes from breast cancer patients. TCRdb re-analysed the multiplex PCR reads in MiXCR, keeping a single row per CDR3 protein. The sample lists about 89,000 distinct CDR3 sequences, around 29% seen once, with 7.5% to 10% in the top ten. Sequenced input: axillary lymph node tissue. These TCRs come from a female donor with breast cancer. Some clones in this sample may be carry-over from other donors' samples.

This clonotype was seen ten or more times. J is TRBJ2-3 and V is TRBV20-1; 8 bases are shared with TRBD1. The V segment lost 4 bases and the J segment 2 bases; nucleotides outside the gene matches: 11. Germline CDR1 is DFQATT and CDR2 is SNEGSKA (reference sequence). There are 16 residues in the CDR3. CDR3 DNA sequence: TGCAGTGCTACTCGCAGGGGGCGCGAGTCCACAGATACGCAGTATTTT. It codes for CSATRRGRESTDTQYF.

This clonotype was detected ten times or more. The V call is TRBV5-1, the J call TRBJ2-7; TRBD2 aligns across 11 bases. In germline, CDR1 is SGHRS, CDR2 YFSETQ. This CDR3 is built from 15 residues. V was clipped by 3 bases and J by 2 bases; unmatched bases: 4. CDR3 coding DNA: TGCGCCAGCAGCTCCGGGACTAGCGGTACCTACGAGCAGTACTTC. Translation: CASSSGTSGTYEQYF.

In regard to this clonotype: The junction differs from germline at one of its ends, possibly a read error. V and J are TRBV20-1 and TRBJ2-1, with D possibly matching TRBD1 (6 bases). In germline, CDR1 is DFQATT, CDR2 SNEGSKA (reference sequence). This CDR3 spans 12 amino acids. The CDR3 coding sequence is TGCAGTGCTGGGGCAGGGGCGAATGAGCAGCTCTTC. It specifies CSAGAGANEQLF.

This clonotype was detected many times. The chain recombines TRBV20-1 with TRBJ2-3; the D is unclear. Germline V gene sequence: CDR1 DFQATT, CDR2 SNEGSKA (reference sequence). V was clipped by 2 bases and J by 1 base, with 7 bases between them. This CDR3 contains 13 residues. As DNA, the CDR3 is TGCAGTGCTAGATATACTGGCACAGATACGCAGTATTTT. Protein product: CSARYTGTDTQYF.

This clonotype was seen ten or more times. CDR3 coding DNA: TGTGCCAGCAGTGGGACAGGGAGCCACCAAGAGACCCAGTACTTC. Amino acid sequence: CASSGTGSHQETQYF. The genes are TRBV6-1 and TRBJ2-5, with 8 positions matching TRBD1. In germline, CDR1 is MNHNS, CDR2 SASEGT. This CDR3 comprises 15 residues. Trimming at V came to 4 bases and at J to 0 bases, leaving 4 bases not matched to a gene.